These T cell receptor beta chains were read from a single sample in a study of HIV-infected patients and healthy controls. Using its own MiXCR run on the 5' RACE reads, TCRdb lists one record per CDR3 protein. The sample holds 10,000 to 15,000 distinct CDR3 sequences, about 9% seen once. Sequencing used blood, obtained before antiretroviral therapy. All receptors come from an adult with HIV infection. The donor label of this sample is uncertain. CDR3s include the opening cysteine and the closing phenylalanine or tryptophan. Each record gives: CDR3 DNA, CDR3 protein, D gene, V gene, J gene, clone size. The D gene is left open where the match is weak. Rows give clone size only sometimes, using once, few, many, or a class for an expanded clone.

CDR3nt: TGTGCCAGCAGCTCCGGACTGAACACTGAAGCTTTCTTT
CDR3aa: CASSSGLNTEAFF
d_gene: NA
v_gene: TRBV5-6
j_gene: TRBJ1-1
abundance: many

CDR3nt: TGCGCCAGCAGGGGGGACAGCGGCGACAAAAACATTCAGTACTTC
CDR3aa: CASRGDSGDKNIQYF
d_gene: TRBD1
v_gene: TRBV5-1
j_gene: TRBJ2-4
abundance: many

CDR3nt: TGTGCCAGCAGCCAAGATGAGACAGGGTTCCAAGAGACCCAGTACTTC
CDR3aa: CASSQDETGFQETQYF
d_gene: TRBD1
v_gene: TRBV4-2
j_gene: TRBJ2-5
abundance: NA

CDR3nt: TGTGCCAGCAGCTTAGTTTGGGGCAACGAGCAGTACTTC
CDR3aa: CASSLVWGNEQYF
d_gene: NA
v_gene: TRBV7-6
j_gene: TRBJ2-7
abundance: NA

CDR3nt: TGTGCCAGCAGCTTGGGCGGCAGGGGTCGTTCATTCGGGGAGCTGTTTTTT
CDR3aa: CASSLGGRGRSFGELFF
d_gene: NA
v_gene: TRBV5-6
j_gene: TRBJ2-2
abundance: many

CDR3nt: TGCAGCGTTTCTGACAGCGAGCAGTTCTTC
CDR3aa: CSVSDSEQFF
d_gene: NA
v_gene: TRBV29-1
j_gene: TRBJ2-1
abundance: many

CDR3nt: TGTGCCAGTAGACCGGGACTAGCGGGAGCCGGGGAGCTGTTTTTT
CDR3aa: CASRPGLAGAGELFF
d_gene: TRBD2
v_gene: TRBV19
j_gene: TRBJ2-2
abundance: many

CDR3nt: TGTGCCAGCAGCCAAGAGGGGTCCGGGGCCAACGTCCTGACTTTC
CDR3aa: CASSQEGSGANVLTF
d_gene: NA
v_gene: TRBV3-1
j_gene: TRBJ2-6
abundance: medium-sized

CDR3nt: TGCAGTGCTAGGTTGGGGCAAGGCGGCACTGAAGCTTTCTTT
CDR3aa: CSARLGQGGTEAFF
d_gene: NA
v_gene: TRBV20-1
j_gene: TRBJ1-1
abundance: few

CDR3nt: TGTGCCAGCAGCTTAACAGGTCTACGGGGCAGTGGAAACACCATATATTTT
CDR3aa: CASSLTGLRGSGNTIYF
d_gene: NA
v_gene: TRBV7-3
j_gene: TRBJ1-3
abundance: many

CDR3nt: TGCAGTGCTAGAGATGAACTAGCGGGGGGCTTCTCCTACGAGCAGTACTTC
CDR3aa: CSARDELAGGFSYEQYF
d_gene: TRBD2
v_gene: TRBV20-1
j_gene: TRBJ2-7
abundance: many

CDR3nt: TGTGCCAGCAGCTTAGAGGCGGGAGGGGCCTACAATGAGCAGTTCTTC
CDR3aa: CASSLEAGGAYNEQFF
d_gene: TRBD2
v_gene: TRBV13
j_gene: TRBJ2-1
abundance: few

CDR3nt: TGTGCCAGTTACACAGGCTCGGGCAATGAGCAGTTCTTC
CDR3aa: CASYTGSGNEQFF
d_gene: NA
v_gene: TRBV6-5
j_gene: TRBJ2-1
abundance: NA

CDR3nt: TGTGCCAGCAGTTACGGACGAGGCGAGCAGTACTTC
CDR3aa: CASSYGRGEQYF
d_gene: NA
v_gene: TRBV6-5
j_gene: TRBJ2-7
abundance: medium-sized

CDR3nt: TGTGCCAGCAGCTTAGGTGGGACGAGGGGAGAGACCCAGTACTTC
CDR3aa: CASSLGGTRGETQYF
d_gene: NA
v_gene: TRBV7-3
j_gene: TRBJ2-5
abundance: many

CDR3nt: TGTGCCAGCAGTCCTACTGGACTAGCGGGGGAATTC
CDR3aa: CASSPTGLAGEF
d_gene: TRBD2
v_gene: TRBV28
j_gene: TRBJ2-5
abundance: medium-sized

CDR3nt: TGCGCCAGCAGCTTGGCCTTAGGGGAAAACTATGGCTACACCTTC
CDR3aa: CASSLALGENYGYTF
d_gene: NA
v_gene: TRBV5-1
j_gene: TRBJ1-2
abundance: many

CDR3nt: TGTGCCAGCAGCGACCGGGAGGGGTACAATGAGCAGTTCTTC
CDR3aa: CASSDREGYNEQFF
d_gene: TRBD2
v_gene: TRBV9
j_gene: TRBJ2-1
abundance: medium-sized

CDR3nt: TGCGCCAGCAGTGAGTCTGGTCGAGGAGGCAATGAGCAGTTCTTC
CDR3aa: CASSESGRGGNEQFF
d_gene: NA
v_gene: TRBV10-1
j_gene: TRBJ2-1
abundance: NA

CDR3nt: TGTGCCAGCAGCCGAACTGGCGGTGGCAATCAGCCCCAGCATTTT
CDR3aa: CASSRTGGGNQPQHF
d_gene: NA
v_gene: TRBV5-6
j_gene: TRBJ1-5
abundance: many

CDR3nt: TGTGCCAGCAGCTTAGAGGGGCCCCACACCGGGGAGCTGTTTTTT
CDR3aa: CASSLEGPHTGELFF
d_gene: NA
v_gene: TRBV7-7
j_gene: TRBJ2-2
abundance: NA

CDR3nt: TGCGCCAGCAGCTTGGAGTCAGGGGGCAACACCGGGGAGCTGTTTTTT
CDR3aa: CASSLESGGNTGELFF
d_gene: TRBD1
v_gene: TRBV5-1
j_gene: TRBJ2-2
abundance: many

CDR3nt: TGTGCCAGCAGCTTAGCTCTCGGAACCTTAGATGAAAAACTGTTTTTT
CDR3aa: CASSLALGTLDEKLFF
d_gene: NA
v_gene: TRBV7-2
j_gene: TRBJ1-4
abundance: many

CDR3nt: TGTGCCAGCAGGGGGCCTGGGAACACTGAAGCTTTCTTT
CDR3aa: CASRGPGNTEAFF
d_gene: NA
v_gene: TRBV2
j_gene: TRBJ1-1
abundance: medium-sized

CDR3nt: TGTGCCACCAGTGATTTACCGGGACTAGAGAACAATGAGCAGTTCTTC
CDR3aa: CATSDLPGLENNEQFF
d_gene: TRBD2
v_gene: TRBV24-1
j_gene: TRBJ2-1
abundance: medium-sized

CDR3nt: TGTGCCAGCAGCACAGAGAACACTGAAGCTTTCTTT
CDR3aa: CASSTENTEAFF
d_gene: NA
v_gene: TRBV7-9
j_gene: TRBJ1-1
abundance: many

CDR3nt: TGTGCCAGCACTCAGCGGGAGCTCACAGATACGCAGTATTTT
CDR3aa: CASTQRELTDTQYF
d_gene: TRBD2
v_gene: TRBV6-9
j_gene: TRBJ2-3
abundance: many

CDR3nt: TGTGCCAGCAGTTTAATAGAAGCCCGCACTGAAGCTTTCTTT
CDR3aa: CASSLIEARTEAFF
d_gene: NA
v_gene: TRBV12-3/TRBV12-4
j_gene: TRBJ1-1
abundance: few

CDR3nt: TGTGCCAGCAGTCCTCGACAGGGAGGGCAGTTCTTC
CDR3aa: CASSPRQGGQFF
d_gene: NA
v_gene: TRBV6-6
j_gene: TRBJ2-1
abundance: many

CDR3nt: TGTGCCAGCAGTGAAGGGAACAATCAGCCCCAGCATTTT
CDR3aa: CASSEGNNQPQHF
d_gene: NA
v_gene: TRBV6-2/TRBV6-3
j_gene: TRBJ1-5
abundance: few

CDR3nt: TGTGCCAGCAGTCAGATGGGACTAGCGGGAATCACTGGGGCCAACGTCCTGACTTTC
CDR3aa: CASSQMGLAGITGANVLTF
d_gene: TRBD2
v_gene: TRBV6-2/TRBV6-3
j_gene: TRBJ2-6
abundance: NA

CDR3nt: TGTGCCAGCAGCTTAAAGAGAGCTAGCGGGAGCACAGATACGCAGTATTTT
CDR3aa: CASSLKRASGSTDTQYF
d_gene: TRBD2
v_gene: TRBV7-2
j_gene: TRBJ2-3
abundance: many

CDR3nt: TGTGCCAGCAGCTTGGGGGGGGATCAGCCCCAGCATTTT
CDR3aa: CASSLGGDQPQHF
d_gene: NA
v_gene: TRBV7-9
j_gene: TRBJ1-5
abundance: few

CDR3nt: TGTGCCAGCAGCGAACATGGGAGCGCACCCTACAATGAGCAGTTCTTC
CDR3aa: CASSEHGSAPYNEQFF
d_gene: NA
v_gene: TRBV25-1
j_gene: TRBJ2-1
abundance: many

CDR3nt: TGCAGCGTTGAAGAAGGGGGACTGAATGAGCAGTTCTTC
CDR3aa: CSVEEGGLNEQFF
d_gene: NA
v_gene: TRBV29-1
j_gene: TRBJ2-1
abundance: NA

CDR3nt: TGTGCCAGCAGCACCAGGGGGGGCCGGGGTGGCAATCAGCCCCAGCATTTT
CDR3aa: CASSTRGGRGGNQPQHF
d_gene: TRBD1
v_gene: TRBV5-6
j_gene: TRBJ1-5
abundance: many

CDR3nt: TGTGCCAGCAGTGATGTGATGCCCCCCTATGGCTACACCTTC
CDR3aa: CASSDVMPPYGYTF
d_gene: NA
v_gene: TRBV25-1
j_gene: TRBJ1-2
abundance: medium-sized

CDR3nt: TGTGCCAGCAGTTCAGGACAGGGGGCGAGTCAGCCCCAGCATTTT
CDR3aa: CASSSGQGASQPQHF
d_gene: TRBD1
v_gene: TRBV6-5
j_gene: TRBJ1-5
abundance: few

CDR3nt: TGTGCCAGCTCACCAGGCCAGAACACTGAAGCTTTCTTT
CDR3aa: CASSPGQNTEAFF
d_gene: NA
v_gene: TRBV18
j_gene: TRBJ1-1
abundance: few

CDR3nt: TGTGCCAGTAGTTTGGACAGCGCGGATACGCAGTATTTT
CDR3aa: CASSLDSADTQYF
d_gene: NA
v_gene: TRBV19
j_gene: TRBJ2-3
abundance: many

CDR3nt: TGTGCCAGCATCCTAATCGCGGGAAGCACAGATACGCAGTATTTT
CDR3aa: CASILIAGSTDTQYF
d_gene: NA
v_gene: TRBV6-1
j_gene: TRBJ2-3
abundance: NA

CDR3nt: TGTGCCAGCAGTCAACAGGGAAGGAGTCAGCCCCAGCATTTT
CDR3aa: CASSQQGRSQPQHF
d_gene: NA
v_gene: TRBV12-3/TRBV12-4
j_gene: TRBJ1-5
abundance: few

CDR3nt: TGTGCCAGCAGTGAATCGGCTAGCGGGGGTCTGGGCAATGAGCAGTTCTTC
CDR3aa: CASSESASGGLGNEQFF
d_gene: TRBD2
v_gene: TRBV2
j_gene: TRBJ2-1
abundance: many

CDR3nt: TGTGCCAGCAGTGAAGTGGACGAGCCCTTCACAGATACGCAGTATTTT
CDR3aa: CASSEVDEPFTDTQYF
d_gene: NA
v_gene: TRBV2
j_gene: TRBJ2-3
abundance: many

CDR3nt: TGTGCCAGCAGTGAAGCAGTAACGGTTGCAACTAATGAAAAACTGTTTTTT
CDR3aa: CASSEAVTVATNEKLFF
d_gene: NA
v_gene: TRBV6-1
j_gene: TRBJ1-4
abundance: NA

CDR3nt: TGTGCCACCAGTGCACAGTCCTATGGCTACACCTTC
CDR3aa: CATSAQSYGYTF
d_gene: NA
v_gene: TRBV24-1
j_gene: TRBJ1-2
abundance: medium-sized

CDR3nt: TGTGCCAGCCAAGGGATCGGGGAAGAGACCCAGTACTTC
CDR3aa: CASQGIGEETQYF
d_gene: NA
v_gene: TRBV4-2
j_gene: TRBJ2-5
abundance: NA

CDR3nt: TGTGCCACCAGCAGAGAATCGAGGGGGGAAGCTTTCTTT
CDR3aa: CATSRESRGEAFF
d_gene: NA
v_gene: TRBV15
j_gene: TRBJ1-1
abundance: many

CDR3nt: TGTGCCAGCAGCCTCAACCCCGGGGGTGAAGATACGCAGTATTTT
CDR3aa: CASSLNPGGEDTQYF
d_gene: NA
v_gene: TRBV9
j_gene: TRBJ2-3
abundance: many

CDR3nt: TGTGCCAGCAGCTTCTCAGTCGGTAGCGGGAACACCGGGGAGCTGTTTTTT
CDR3aa: CASSFSVGSGNTGELFF
d_gene: NA
v_gene: TRBV13
j_gene: TRBJ2-2
abundance: many

CDR3nt: TGTGCCAGTAGTGTCCGGGGGACGGATACGCAGTATTTT
CDR3aa: CASSVRGTDTQYF
d_gene: NA
v_gene: TRBV19
j_gene: TRBJ2-3
abundance: few

CDR3nt: TGCGCCAGCAGAGGACTAGCGCCTCCCTACGAGCAGTACTTC
CDR3aa: CASRGLAPPYEQYF
d_gene: TRBD2
v_gene: TRBV10-2
j_gene: TRBJ2-7
abundance: NA

CDR3nt: TGTGCCAGCAGTGACACAAGTACTAGCGGGAGTCAGGATACGCAGTATTTT
CDR3aa: CASSDTSTSGSQDTQYF
d_gene: TRBD2
v_gene: TRBV6-4
j_gene: TRBJ2-3
abundance: many

CDR3nt: TGTGCCAGCAGTGGACCGGGACAGGTTCCCTACGAGCAGTACTTC
CDR3aa: CASSGPGQVPYEQYF
d_gene: TRBD1
v_gene: TRBV25-1
j_gene: TRBJ2-7
abundance: many

CDR3nt: TGTGCCAGCAGTCGCGTGAATAGCGGACAAGAGACCCAGTACTTC
CDR3aa: CASSRVNSGQETQYF
d_gene: NA
v_gene: TRBV6-6
j_gene: TRBJ2-5
abundance: few